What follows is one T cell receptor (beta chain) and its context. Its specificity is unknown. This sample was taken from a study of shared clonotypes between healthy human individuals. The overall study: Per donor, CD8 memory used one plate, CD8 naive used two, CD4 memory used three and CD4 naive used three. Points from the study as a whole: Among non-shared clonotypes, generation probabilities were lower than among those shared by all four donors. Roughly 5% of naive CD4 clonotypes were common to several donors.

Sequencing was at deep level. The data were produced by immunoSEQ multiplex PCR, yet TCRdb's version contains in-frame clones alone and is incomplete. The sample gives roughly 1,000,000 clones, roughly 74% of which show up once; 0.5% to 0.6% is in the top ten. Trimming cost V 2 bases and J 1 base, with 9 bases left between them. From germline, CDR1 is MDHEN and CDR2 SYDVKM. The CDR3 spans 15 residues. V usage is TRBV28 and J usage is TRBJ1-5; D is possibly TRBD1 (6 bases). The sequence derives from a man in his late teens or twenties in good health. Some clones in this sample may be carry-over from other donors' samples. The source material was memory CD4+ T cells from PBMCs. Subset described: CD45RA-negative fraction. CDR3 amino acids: CASSLLQGSNQPQHF. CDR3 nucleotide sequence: TGTGCCAGCAGTTTACTACAGGGAAGCAATCAGCCCCAGCATTTT.